These 25 T cell receptor beta chains share one sample of origin, sequenced in a study of blood T cell repertoires in COVID-19 (dated by TCRdb to the early 2020s). Receptor amplification or capture employed the immunoSEQ multiplex PCR assay. TCRdb re-hosts the immuneACCESS table, in-frame sequences only. Its copies lack some clones; in the studies checked, an unresolved V gene accounts for under half of them, and the cause for the rest is not known. Within this sample are 150,000 to 180,000 clones, with around 89% of them counted one time only. Clones ranked in the top ten supply 15% of the sample. The sequenced material came from peripheral blood. These receptors all stem from a woman aged 35 to 49 with acute or convalescent COVID-19.

The chain joins TRBV3-1 (or the pseudogene TRBV3-2) to TRBJ1-6, with 11 nucleotides matching TRBD1. V dropped 0 bases and J dropped 8; count of bases not matched to a gene: 3. The length of the CDR3 is 16 residues. The germline V gene encodes CDR1 LGHDT and CDR2 YNNKEL (reference sequence). The CDR3 nucleotides are TGTGCCAGCAGCCAAGATTGGGGACAGGGGGATTCACCCCTCCACTTT. It yields the protein CASSQDWGQGDSPLHF.

This chain links TRBV12-3 or TRBV12-4 with TRBJ1-1; D gene ambiguous. V was clipped by 1 base and J by 7 bases, with 4 bases between them. The CDR3 spans 11 residues. In nucleotides, the CDR3 is TGTGCCAGCAGTTTAGACAGTGAAGCTTTCTTT. Translation: CASSLDSEAFF.

The chain is built from TRBV5-1 and TRBJ2-2; TRBD1 aligns across 7 bases. The V segment lost 2 bases and the J segment 3 bases; nucleotides outside the gene matches: 4. Germline CDR1 reads SGHRS; CDR2 reads YFSETQ. CDR3 length equals 15 residues. This chain's CDR3 is CASSLGQVHTGELFF. In DNA, the CDR3 is TGCGCCAGCAGCTTAGGACAGGTTCACACCGGGGAGCTGTTTTTT.

The CDR3 bases are TGTGCCAGCAGCCGAGTAGCCTCAGTGCCAGCAGCAACTAATGAAAAACTGTTTTTT. Protein product: CASSRVASVPAATNEKLFF. The chain is built from TRBV7-8 and TRBJ1-4; no reliable D call. V lost 5 bases to trimming and J lost 0 bases, with 22 bases between them. The CDR3 loop spans 19 amino acids. The V gene's germline CDR1 is SGHVS and CDR2 FQNEAQ.

As concerns this clone: A read error may produce the germline difference seen at one junction end. The chain recombines TRBV3-1 (or the pseudogene TRBV3-2) with TRBJ1-2; 7 bases line up with TRBD1. This CDR3 region has 16 residues. From germline, CDR1 is LGHDT and CDR2 YNNKEL (reference sequence). The CDR3 reads CASTQGTAETNYGYTF. The CDR3 DNA sequence: TGTGCCAGCACCCAAGGGACAGCCGAGACTAACTATGGCTACACCTTC.

The chain employs TRBV27 and TRBJ1-2; D is perhaps TRBD1 (5 bases). The CDR3 consists of 16 residues. Trimming took off 4 bases at V and 3 bases at J, with 18 bases between the two ends. Germline-derived CDR1 and CDR2 are MNHEY and SMNVEV (reference sequence). The CDR3 region has the DNA TGTGCCAGCAGTTCCAGGGCCCCGCCTTGGGACTATGGCTACACCTTC. Amino acid sequence: CASSSRAPPWDYGYTF.

This chain joins TRBV4-1 and TRBJ1-4; no firm D call. Germline values: CDR1 MGHRA, CDR2 YSYEKL. The CDR3 length is 14 residues. Trimming cost V 6 bases and J 0 bases, with 8 bases left between them. The chain's CDR3 is CASRVEATNEKLFF. The CDR3 DNA is TGCGCCAGCAGAGTGGAGGCAACTAATGAAAAACTGTTTTTT.

The chain couples TRBV7-9 to TRBJ2-3; 11 bases fit TRBD1. The CDR3 loop spans 16 amino acids. In germline, CDR1 is SEHNR, CDR2 FQNEAQ (reference sequence). After removal of 5 bases from V and 3 bases from J, the junction contained 7 bases not matched to a gene. For the CDR3, the DNA is TGTGCCAGCAGCCCGAAGGACAGGGGGCAGACAGATACGCAGTATTTT. Its translation is CASSPKDRGQTDTQYF. The whole variable domain, remainder taken from reference TRBV7-9 and TRBJ2-3, is DTGVSQNPRHKITKRGQNVTFRCDPISEHNRLYWYRQTLGQGPEFLTYFQNEAQLEKSRLLSDRFSAERPKGSFSTLEIQRTEQGDSAMYLCASSPKDRGQTDTQYFGPGTRLTVL.

This clone was detected only once. This chain joins TRBV6-5 and TRBJ2-7; 9 bases line up with TRBD2. Trimming cost V 6 bases and J 2 bases; bases outside gene matches: 5. This CDR3 is built from 14 residues. Germline CDR1 reads MNHEY; CDR2 reads SVGAGI. The CDR3 nucleotides are TGTGCCAGCAGGGCGACTAGCGGAACCTACGAGCAGTACTTC. This encodes CASRATSGTYEQYF.

The CDR3 DNA reads TGTGCCAGCAGCTGGGCCTTAGATACGCAGTATTTT. It is translated as CASSWALDTQYF. The V gene is TRBV7-6, the J gene TRBJ2-3; D not resolved. V lost 4 bases and J lost 5, with 7 bases in between. CDR3 length equals 12 residues. CDR1 SGHVS and CDR2 FNYEAQ come from the germline V gene.

This clone was detected once. CDR3 protein: CSATLNYEQYF. The CDR3 nucleotides are TGCAGTGCTACGCTAAACTACGAGCAGTACTTC. This chain connects TRBV20-1 to TRBJ2-7; no clear D gene. V lost 4 bases to trimming and J lost 3 bases, with 7 bases between them. Germline loops: CDR1 DFQATT, CDR2 SNEGSKA (reference sequence). The CDR3 totals 11 residues.

This clone was counted only a few times. CDR3 bases: TGCGCCAGCAAAAGCTTGGCGGTTCCCGAGCAGTACTTC. Its protein product is CASKSLAVPEQYF. The chain employs TRBV5-1 and TRBJ2-7; D gene uncertain. The CDR3 length is 13 residues. V shed 6 bases and J shed 6 bases, with 16 bases lying between them. Germline V gives CDR1 SGHRS, CDR2 YFSETQ.

The chain employs TRBV7-8 and TRBJ2-3; 7 nucleotides match TRBD2. This CDR3 has 15 residues. Per the germline V gene, CDR1 is SGHVS and CDR2 is FQNEAQ. The J segment lost 5 bases and the V segment lost 5 bases, leaving 10 bases of the junction unmatched. CDR3 DNA: TGTGCCAGCAGCGACGGGACTATCATGGGAGATACGCAGTATTTT. Translated: CASSDGTIMGDTQYF.

This chain links TRBV19 with TRBJ1-5; D call uncertain. CDR1 is LNHDA and CDR2 is SQIVND in the germline V gene (reference sequence). V was cut by 9 bases and J by 0 bases, with 15 bases left in between. This CDR3 is 15 amino acids long. The DNA for the CDR3 is TGTGCCAGCACCGTCGGGGATTATAGCAATCAGCCCCAGCATTTT. It encodes CASTVGDYSNQPQHF.

This sequence joins TRBV29-1 and TRBJ2-7, with 7 bases identical to TRBD1. Germline values: CDR1 SQVTM, CDR2 ANQGSEA. CDR3 length: 13 amino acids. Germline trimming cut 7 bases from V and 1 base from J; bases unmatched to any gene: 7. The CDR3 nucleotides are TGCAGCGCAGCAGAGGGACAGTCCTACGAGCAGTACTTC. Translating gives CSAAEGQSYEQYF.

The rearrangement uses TRBV2 and TRBJ2-7; 8 bases fit TRBD2. Germline CDR1 SNHLY, CDR2 FYNNEI. The CDR3 runs 15 residues. V was pared by 8 bases and J by 2 bases, with 11 bases of the junction left unmatched. Written as DNA, the CDR3 is TGTGCCAGCGGAGACCGGGAGGGGAAGACCTACGAGCAGTACTTC. Its translation: CASGDREGKTYEQYF.

The chain links TRBV5-1 to TRBJ2-3; 7 bases are shared with TRBD2. The length of the CDR3 is 16 residues. The V gene end was trimmed by 1 base and the J gene end by 0 bases; junction bases not matched to a gene: 5. The V gene's germline CDR1 is SGHRS and CDR2 YFSETQ. The CDR3 reads CASSLSGGPSTDTQYF. The CDR3 DNA reads TGCGCCAGCAGCTTGTCGGGGGGACCTAGCACAGATACGCAGTATTTT.

This CDR3 reads CASSPGTGRDTEAFF. CDR3 nucleotide sequence: TGTGCCAGCTCACCAGGGACAGGGAGGGATACTGAAGCTTTCTTT. This rearrangement joins TRBV18 to TRBJ1-1; TRBD1 aligns across 9 bases. CDR3 length: 15 residues. Germline trimming cut 2 bases from V and 5 bases from J; bases unmatched to any gene: 6. The germline CDR1 and CDR2 sequences are KGHSH and LQKENI.

This rearrangement joins TRBV2 to TRBJ1-1; no definite D call. Trimming removed 3 bases at V and 11 bases at J, with 10 bases between. From germline, CDR1 is SNHLY and CDR2 FYNNEI. The CDR3 runs 11 residues. CDR3 sequence: CASSDGRRAFF. CDR3 bases: TGTGCCAGCAGTGATGGTAGGAGGGCTTTCTTT.

The rearrangement joins TRBV5-8 to TRBJ1-2; 8 bases line up with TRBD1. Losses at the gene ends were 4 bases for V and 1 base for J; bases not matched to a gene: 9. Germline assignment: CDR1 SGHTS and CDR2 YDEGEE. CDR3 length: 16 amino acids. The CDR3 protein is CASSPEQGGINYGYTF. The CDR3 DNA sequence: TGTGCCAGCAGCCCCGAACAGGGGGGAATTAACTATGGCTACACCTTC.

The V gene is TRBV19, the J gene TRBJ1-5; D gene ambiguous. Trimming cost V 8 bases and J 0 bases, with 8 bases left between them. The length of the CDR3 is 13 residues. Germline V gives CDR1 LNHDA, CDR2 SQIVND (reference sequence). CDR3 DNA sequence: TGTGCCAGTTGGTCTAATAGCAATCAGCCCCAGCATTTT. Translation: CASWSNSNQPQHF.

The chain combines TRBV11-2 with TRBJ2-7; D gene uncertain. The ends were cut back, 4 bases at V and 4 bases at J, with 5 bases in the middle. Germline V CDR1 and CDR2: SGHAT, FQNNGV. This CDR3 spans 11 amino acids. DNA of the CDR3: TGTGCCAGCAGCTCCGGTTACGAGCAGTACTTC. This encodes CASSSGYEQYF.

The V gene is TRBV21-1, the J gene TRBJ2-7; the DNA was not compared with TRBD1, the D call given in the table. TRBV21-1 is a known pseudogene. The CDR3 totals 20 residues. Here the CDR3 reads CASSKKRAPRGQGAFYEQYF. The CDR3 DNA follows: TGTGCCAGCAGCAAAAAACGAGCACCACGGGGGCAGGGGGCGTTCTACGAGCAGTACTTC.

The chain has TRBV7-3 and TRBJ2-5; 9 nucleotides match TRBD2. The CDR3 contains 15 residues. The germline gives CDR1 SGHTA, CDR2 FQGTGA. V trimming: 6 bases; J trimming: 5 bases; junction bases outside the gene matches: 10. The CDR3 sequence is CASSPIAGEQETQYF. In DNA, the CDR3 is TGTGCCAGCAGTCCGATAGCGGGAGAGCAGGAGACCCAGTACTTC.

The chain combines TRBV6-2 or TRBV6-3 with TRBJ1-6; 7 nucleotides line up with TRBD1. J lost 4 bases, V lost 6 bases, and 12 bases had no gene match. Germline CDR1 and CDR2: MNHEY and SVGEGT. The CDR3 sequence is 17 residues long. CDR3 DNA sequence: TGTGCCAGCAGCCGCACCGGGACAGCAGCTTATAATTCACCCCTCCACTTT. It specifies CASSRTGTAAYNSPLHF.